This T cell receptor (beta chain) originates from a study of identical twins. Study-level results: Fewer insertions characterized abundant cord blood beta clonotypes, whereas memory repertoires showed none. Analyses of zero insertions could be partly confounded by invariant MAIT and iNKT cells. Surplus twin overlap in beta out-of-frame sequences was less pronounced.

Germline V gives CDR1 MNHEY, CDR2 SVGEGT. The CDR3 is 16 residues long. The junction had 14 bases not matched to a gene; V was cut back by 6 bases and J by 3 bases. In its sample, this clonotype was seen a few times. Its antigen remains unknown. Template switching added a universal primer binding site, and final cDNA carried unique molecular identifiers. TCRdb analysed the 5' RACE reads with MiXCR anew, one entry per CDR3 protein. Of around 670,000 distinct CDR3 sequences in the sample, around 6.1% were seen once. The V call is TRBV6-2 or TRBV6-3, the J call TRBJ2-7; 7 nucleotides align to TRBD1. Specimen: naive T cells sorted from blood. This clonotype originated in a man aged 18 to 35 in good health. The CDR3 loop is CASSSRTGTDDYEQYV. CDR3 coding DNA: TGTGCCAGCAGCTCTCGAACCGGGACAGACGACTACGAGCAGTACGTC.